The rows below give T cell receptor beta chains drawn from one sample of a study of blood T cell repertoires in COVID-19. Assay used: immunoSEQ multiplex PCR; TCRdb lists only in-frame clones, some missing. The repertoire has some 220,000 clones, 65% to 90% of them found once; the top ten carry 2% to 3%. Sequenced material: peripheral blood. The receptors were gathered from a woman between 70 and 85 years old with COVID-19, enrolled during active disease. Each CDR3 is given with its conserved first and last residue. Each record gives: D gene, clone size, V gene, J gene, CDR3 DNA, CDR3 protein. D genes are given only for firm matches. Expanded clones get a size class; other rows say once, few or many, or leave the size out.

D gene: TRBD2; clone size: NA; V gene: TRBV20-1; J gene: TRBJ2-3; CDR3 DNA: TGCAGTGCTAGTAAGACTAGCGGGAGCACAGATACGCAGTATTTT; CDR3 protein: CSASKTSGSTDTQYF
D gene: NA; clone size: NA; V gene: TRBV19; J gene: TRBJ1-1; CDR3 DNA: TGTGCCAGTAGTATAGCCACACTACAGGGACGCACTGAAGCTTTCTTT; CDR3 protein: CASSIATLQGRTEAFF
D gene: NA; clone size: NA; V gene: TRBV5-4; J gene: TRBJ2-5; CDR3 DNA: TGTGCCAGCAGCGCCGTGGGGCAATCCGGGGAGACCCAGTACTTC; CDR3 protein: CASSAVGQSGETQYF
D gene: NA; clone size: NA; V gene: TRBV7-2; J gene: TRBJ1-1; CDR3 DNA: TGTGCCAGCAACCGCCCAACAACTGGGGCGTCCACTGAAGCTTTCTTT; CDR3 protein: CASNRPTTGASTEAFF
D gene: TRBD2; clone size: NA; V gene: TRBV29-1; J gene: TRBJ2-2; CDR3 DNA: TGCAGCGTCCGAAGGCGGGACAGGCCACTAGCGGGGGCCCTCGGAGGAACCGGGGAGCTGTTTTTT; CDR3 protein: CSVRRRDRPLAGALGGTGELFF
D gene: NA; clone size: NA; V gene: TRBV6-2/TRBV6-3; J gene: TRBJ1-5; CDR3 DNA: TGTGCCAGCAGTTTTATCAATCAGCCCCAGCATTTT; CDR3 protein: CASSFINQPQHF
D gene: TRBD2; clone size: NA; V gene: TRBV4-3; J gene: TRBJ2-1; CDR3 DNA: TGCGCCAGCAGCCAAGACGAAGGGAGGGCCTCCTACAATGAGCAGTTCTTC; CDR3 protein: CASSQDEGRASYNEQFF
D gene: NA; clone size: NA; V gene: TRBV23-1; J gene: TRBJ1-3; CDR3 DNA: TGCGCCTTACCAGGACAGCTCTCTGGAAACACCATATATTTT; CDR3 protein: CALPGQLSGNTIYF
D gene: NA; clone size: NA; V gene: TRBV14; J gene: TRBJ2-5; CDR3 DNA: TGTGCCAGCAGCCAACGCGGGACCCAGTACTTC; CDR3 protein: CASSQRGTQYF
D gene: NA; clone size: NA; V gene: TRBV3-1/TRBV3-2; J gene: TRBJ1-4; CDR3 DNA: TGTGCCAGCAGACCTCCGGGAACTAATGAAAAACTGTTTTTT; CDR3 protein: CASRPPGTNEKLFF
D gene: NA; clone size: NA; V gene: TRBV10-3; J gene: TRBJ1-1; CDR3 DNA: TGTGCCATCAGTCCCGGGCAGGGTACGAACACTGAAGCTTTCTTT; CDR3 protein: CAISPGQGTNTEAFF
D gene: NA; clone size: NA; V gene: TRBV4-3; J gene: TRBJ1-1; CDR3 DNA: TGCGCCAGCAGCCAAGTTGAGGGCAGTGAAGCTTTCTTT; CDR3 protein: CASSQVEGSEAFF
D gene: NA; clone size: NA; V gene: TRBV6-5; J gene: TRBJ2-4; CDR3 DNA: TGTGCCAGCAGTTACTCGATTGGCGGCGGGTTACAGTACTTC; CDR3 protein: CASSYSIGGGLQYF
D gene: NA; clone size: few; V gene: TRBV14; J gene: TRBJ2-2; CDR3 DNA: TGTGCCAGCACCCCTCATAGGGGGAGGGCCCGAGCCGGGGAGCTGTTTTTT; CDR3 protein: CASTPHRGRARAGELFF
D gene: NA; clone size: NA; V gene: TRBV5-6; J gene: TRBJ1-2; CDR3 DNA: TGTGCCAGCAGCTTTGCACAGGGATCTGGCTACACCTTC; CDR3 protein: CASSFAQGSGYTF
D gene: NA; clone size: NA; V gene: TRBV7-2; J gene: TRBJ1-1; CDR3 DNA: TGTGCCAGCAGCTTAGTGGGGCAGGGGAACACTGAAGCTTTCTTT; CDR3 protein: CASSLVGQGNTEAFF
D gene: TRBD2; clone size: once; V gene: TRBV4-2; J gene: TRBJ2-4; CDR3 DNA: TGTGCCAGCAGCCAGGACCTTGGACTAGCGGGAGCGGTAAACATTCAGTACTTC; CDR3 protein: CASSQDLGLAGAVNIQYF
D gene: NA; clone size: NA; V gene: TRBV7-6; J gene: TRBJ2-2; CDR3 DNA: TGTGCCAGCAGCTCTTTCGGGGAGCTGTTTTTT; CDR3 protein: CASSSFGELFF
D gene: TRBD1; clone size: NA; V gene: TRBV2; J gene: TRBJ1-2; CDR3 DNA: TGTGCCAGCAGCCTCGGACAGGGAAACTATGGCTATACCTTC; CDR3 protein: CASSLGQGNYGYTF
D gene: TRBD1; clone size: NA; V gene: TRBV5-8; J gene: TRBJ1-5; CDR3 DNA: TGTGCCAGCAGCCCGCGGGGACAGACATATCAGCCCCAGCATTTT; CDR3 protein: CASSPRGQTYQPQHF
D gene: TRBD1; clone size: NA; V gene: TRBV9; J gene: TRBJ2-4; CDR3 DNA: TGTGCCAGCAGCGCCCGATATTCGACAGGGGGAAACATTCAGTACTTC; CDR3 protein: CASSARYSTGGNIQYF
D gene: NA; clone size: NA; V gene: TRBV19; J gene: TRBJ1-1; CDR3 DNA: TGTGCCAGTCGGCACAGGGAGAACACTGAAGCTTTCTTT; CDR3 protein: CASRHRENTEAFF
D gene: NA; clone size: NA; V gene: TRBV7-2; J gene: TRBJ1-2; CDR3 DNA: TGTGCCAGCACCCCTATGGTAACCGTGTATGGCTACACCTTC; CDR3 protein: CASTPMVTVYGYTF
D gene: NA; clone size: NA; V gene: TRBV11-1; J gene: TRBJ2-7; CDR3 DNA: TGTGCCAGCAGCTCCCGGAGGAGCTCCTACGAGCAGTACTTC; CDR3 protein: CASSSRRSSYEQYF
D gene: NA; clone size: NA; V gene: TRBV6-2/TRBV6-3; J gene: TRBJ1-2; CDR3 DNA: TGTGCCAGCAGTTACCAAGTTCAGGGGAAGAGCTATGGCTACACCTTC; CDR3 protein: CASSYQVQGKSYGYTF